The following is a T cell receptor beta chain sequence with its context. These data come from a study of cytomegalovirus exposure and HLA in healthy donors. Amplification used 60 Vbeta primers and 13 Jbeta primers. Method: immunoSEQ multiplex PCR; TCRdb's copy keeps in-frame clones and lacks some. The sample lists about 140,000 clones, about 72% occurring once. CDR3 length equals 17 residues. V was clipped by 3 bases and J by 0 bases, with 15 bases between them. Germline V gene lookup returns CDR1 KGHSH and CDR2 LQKENI. The TCR originated in a man aged 40-55 years in good health and CMV-seronegative. The chain joins TRBV18 to TRBJ1-3; D might be TRBD1 (5 bases). What was sequenced was PBMCs. Written as DNA, the CDR3 is TGTGCCAGCTCACCCCCCACGACAGTGTACTCTGGAAACACCATATATTTT. Its protein is CASSPPTTVYSGNTIYF.